The T cell receptor (beta chain) under discussion was sequenced for a study of graft-versus-host responses after intestinal transplantation. On the study more broadly: Multivisceral, liver-intestinal, or isolated intestinal transplants were received by the recipients. Anti-thymocyte globulin served as induction for all recipients, who then took tacrolimus and steroids for about 3 years.

With roughly 200,000 irradiated, violet-dye-labeled stimulator cells, roughly 200,000 CFSE-labeled responder cells were plated. This clone has a handful of counts. Germline is not matched at one junction end, which may reflect a read error. Profiled with immunoSEQ multiplex PCR; TCRdb holds only in-frame clones, not every one. The data show some 19,000 clones, roughly 40% seen once. The source is a human patient who was an organ donor for intestinal transplantation. Sequences were derived from alloreactive CD4+ T cells from a mixed lymphocyte reaction culture, sampled before transplantation. Subset denoted: CFSE-low proliferating T cells sorted from roughly 6-day pre-transplant mixed lymphocyte reaction (GvH or HvG direction).

The CDR3 here is CASSQDAPPGEQYF. In DNA form, the CDR3 reads TGCGCCAGCAGCCAAGATGCCCCACCGGGCGAGCAGTACTTC. The chain recombines TRBV11-2 with TRBJ2-7; no definite D call. Germline assignment: CDR1 SGHAT and CDR2 FQNNGV. This CDR3 has 14 residues.